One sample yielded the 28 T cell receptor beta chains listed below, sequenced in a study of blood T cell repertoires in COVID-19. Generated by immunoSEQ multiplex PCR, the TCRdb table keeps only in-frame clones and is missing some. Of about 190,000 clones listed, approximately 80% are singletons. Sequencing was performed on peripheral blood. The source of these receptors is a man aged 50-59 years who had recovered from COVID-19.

CDR3 in amino acids: CAWSENGIPGYGYTF. The CDR3 bases are TGTGCCTGGAGTGAGAACGGGATTCCAGGCTATGGCTACACCTTC. The rearrangement links TRBV30 to TRBJ1-2; D is unresolved. The V and J ends lost 1 base and 4 bases respectively, with 16 bases between them. CDR1 and CDR2 from the germline V gene are GTSNPN and SVGIG (reference sequence). This CDR3 is built from 15 residues.

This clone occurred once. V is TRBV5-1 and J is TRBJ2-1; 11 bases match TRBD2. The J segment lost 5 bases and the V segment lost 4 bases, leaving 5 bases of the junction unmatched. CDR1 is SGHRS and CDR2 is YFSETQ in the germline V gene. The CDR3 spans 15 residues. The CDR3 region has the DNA TGCGCCAGCAGCCCGGGACTAGCGGTCGACAATGAGCAGTTCTTC. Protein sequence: CASSPGLAVDNEQFF.

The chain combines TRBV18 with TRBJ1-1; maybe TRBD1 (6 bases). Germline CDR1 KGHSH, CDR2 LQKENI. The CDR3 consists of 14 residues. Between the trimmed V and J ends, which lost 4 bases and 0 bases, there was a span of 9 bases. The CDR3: CASSRGQLNTEAFF. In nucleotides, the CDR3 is TGTGCCAGCTCACGTGGACAGTTGAACACTGAAGCTTTCTTT.

CDR3 nucleotides: TGTGCCAGTAGCATTTTACAGGGGGAAAGCGAGCAGTACTTC. Amino acids: CASSILQGESEQYF. The chain has TRBV19 and TRBJ2-7; 8 positions match TRBD1. CDR3 length equals 14 residues. Trimming cost V 6 bases and J 6 bases; bases outside gene matches: 10. Germline CDR1 and CDR2: LNHDA and SQIVND (reference sequence).

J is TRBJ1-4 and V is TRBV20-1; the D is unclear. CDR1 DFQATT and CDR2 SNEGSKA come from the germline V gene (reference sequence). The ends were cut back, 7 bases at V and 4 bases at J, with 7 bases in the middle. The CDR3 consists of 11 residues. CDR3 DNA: TGCAGTGGCGGGCTTAATGAAAAACTGTTTTTT. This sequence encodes CSGGLNEKLFF.

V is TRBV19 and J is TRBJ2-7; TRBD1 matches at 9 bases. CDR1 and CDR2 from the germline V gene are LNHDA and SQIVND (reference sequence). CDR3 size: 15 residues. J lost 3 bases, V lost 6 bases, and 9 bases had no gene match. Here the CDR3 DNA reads TGTGCCAGTAGATTTACCGGGACAGGGAGCTACGAGCAGTACTTC. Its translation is CASRFTGTGSYEQYF.

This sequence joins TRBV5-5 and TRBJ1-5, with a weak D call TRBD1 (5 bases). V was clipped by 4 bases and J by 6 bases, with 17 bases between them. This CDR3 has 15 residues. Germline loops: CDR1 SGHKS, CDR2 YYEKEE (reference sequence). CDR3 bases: TGTGCCAGCAGCCTCCAGACAGAGCATGGTCAGCCCCAGCATTTT. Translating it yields CASSLQTEHGQPQHF.

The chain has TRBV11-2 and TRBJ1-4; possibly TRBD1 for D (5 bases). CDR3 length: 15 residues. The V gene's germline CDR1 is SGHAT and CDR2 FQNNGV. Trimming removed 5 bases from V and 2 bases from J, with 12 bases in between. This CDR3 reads CASSPRTGTNEKLFF. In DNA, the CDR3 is TGTGCCAGCAGCCCCCGCACAGGCACTAATGAAAAACTGTTTTTT.

The CDR3 region has the DNA TGTGCCAGCAGAGACAGGGGGCTGAACACTGAAGCTTTCTTT. It codes for CASRDRGLNTEAFF. The chain uses TRBV3-1 (or the pseudogene TRBV3-2) and TRBJ1-1; 10 bases map to TRBD1. J gave up 0 bases and V 6 bases, and 1 base lay outside the gene matches. CDR3 length: 14 amino acids. Germline V gives CDR1 LGHDT, CDR2 YNNKEL (reference sequence).

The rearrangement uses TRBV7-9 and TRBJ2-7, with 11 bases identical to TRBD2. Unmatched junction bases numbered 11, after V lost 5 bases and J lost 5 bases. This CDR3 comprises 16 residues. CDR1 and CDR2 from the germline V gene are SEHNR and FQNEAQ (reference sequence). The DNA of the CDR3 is TGTGCCAGCAGCGCATACCTAGCGGGAGGTTCGGACGAGCAGTACTTC. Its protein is CASSAYLAGGSDEQYF.

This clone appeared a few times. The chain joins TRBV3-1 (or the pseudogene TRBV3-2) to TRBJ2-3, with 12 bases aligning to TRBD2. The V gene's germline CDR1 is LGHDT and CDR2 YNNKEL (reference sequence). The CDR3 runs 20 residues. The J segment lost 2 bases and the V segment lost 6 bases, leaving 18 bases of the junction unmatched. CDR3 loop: CASRPKTPLAGGPVTDTQYF. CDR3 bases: TGTGCCAGCAGGCCCAAAACTCCGCTAGCGGGAGGGCCCGTCACAGATACGCAGTATTTT.

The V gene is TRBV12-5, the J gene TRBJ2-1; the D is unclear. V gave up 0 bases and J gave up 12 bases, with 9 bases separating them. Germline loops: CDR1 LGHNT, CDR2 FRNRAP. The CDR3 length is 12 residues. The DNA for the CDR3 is TGTGCTAGTGGTTTGGTACCGGCTAGGCAGTTCTTC. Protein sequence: CASGLVPARQFF.

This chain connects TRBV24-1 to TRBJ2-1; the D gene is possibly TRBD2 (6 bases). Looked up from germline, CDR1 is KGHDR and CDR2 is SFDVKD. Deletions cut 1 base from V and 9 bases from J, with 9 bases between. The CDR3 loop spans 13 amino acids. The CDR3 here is CATSDFQAGEQFF. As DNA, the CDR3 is TGTGCCACCAGTGATTTTCAAGCGGGTGAGCAGTTCTTC.

CDR3 in DNA: TGTGCCAGCGCCGGGACTAGTTCACTGGATGAGCAGTTCTTC. This codes for CASAGTSSLDEQFF. The chain links TRBV25-1 to TRBJ2-1, with 8 bases aligning to TRBD2. Germline V gene lookup returns CDR1 MGHDK and CDR2 SYGVNS. The CDR3 loop spans 14 amino acids. Unmatched junction bases numbered 11, after V lost 8 bases and J lost 8 bases.

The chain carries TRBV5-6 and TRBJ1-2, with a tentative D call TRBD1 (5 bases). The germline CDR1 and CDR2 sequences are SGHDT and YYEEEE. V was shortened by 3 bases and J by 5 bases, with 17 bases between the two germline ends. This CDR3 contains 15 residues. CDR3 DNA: TGTGCCAGCAGCTCAGGTGGGGGGATGAGGTATGGCTACACCTTC. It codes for CASSSGGGMRYGYTF.

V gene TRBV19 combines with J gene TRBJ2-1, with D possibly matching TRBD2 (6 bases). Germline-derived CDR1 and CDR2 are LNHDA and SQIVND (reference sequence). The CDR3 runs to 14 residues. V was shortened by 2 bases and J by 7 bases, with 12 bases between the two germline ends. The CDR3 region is CASSITGVRNEQFF. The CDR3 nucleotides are TGTGCCAGTAGTATAACGGGAGTAAGGAATGAGCAGTTCTTC.

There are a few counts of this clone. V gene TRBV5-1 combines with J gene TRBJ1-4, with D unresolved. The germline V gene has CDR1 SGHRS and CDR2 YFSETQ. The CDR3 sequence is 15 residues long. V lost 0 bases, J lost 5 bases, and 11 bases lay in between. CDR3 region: CASSLGRQVNEKLFF. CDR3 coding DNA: TGCGCCAGCAGCTTGGGTCGACAAGTCAATGAAAAACTGTTTTTT.

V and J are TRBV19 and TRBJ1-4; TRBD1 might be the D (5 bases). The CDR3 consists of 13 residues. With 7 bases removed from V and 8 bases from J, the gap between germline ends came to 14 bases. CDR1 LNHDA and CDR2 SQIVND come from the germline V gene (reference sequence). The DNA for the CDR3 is TGTGCCAGTACAAGCCAGGGAGGGGAAAAACTGTTTTTT. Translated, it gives CASTSQGGEKLFF.

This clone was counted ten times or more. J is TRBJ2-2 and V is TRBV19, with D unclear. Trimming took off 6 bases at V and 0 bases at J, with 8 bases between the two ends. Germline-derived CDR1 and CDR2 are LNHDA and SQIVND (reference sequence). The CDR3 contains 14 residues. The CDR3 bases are TGTGCCAGTAGGAGATTTTCGAACACCGGGGAGCTGTTTTTT. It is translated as CASRRFSNTGELFF.

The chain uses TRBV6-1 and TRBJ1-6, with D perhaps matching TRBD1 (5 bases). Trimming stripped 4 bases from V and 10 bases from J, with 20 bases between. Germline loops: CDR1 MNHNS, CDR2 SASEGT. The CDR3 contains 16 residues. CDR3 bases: TGTGCCAGCAGTGGAGGGGCCCGGGGGTGGGGATCACCCCTCCACTTT. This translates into CASSGGARGWGSPLHF.

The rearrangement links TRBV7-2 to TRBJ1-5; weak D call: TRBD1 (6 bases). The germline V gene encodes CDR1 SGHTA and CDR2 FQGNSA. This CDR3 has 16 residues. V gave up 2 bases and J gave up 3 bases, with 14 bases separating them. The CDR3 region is CASSLISRGLNQPQHF. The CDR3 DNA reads TGTGCCAGCAGCTTAATTTCCAGGGGCCTCAATCAGCCCCAGCATTTT.

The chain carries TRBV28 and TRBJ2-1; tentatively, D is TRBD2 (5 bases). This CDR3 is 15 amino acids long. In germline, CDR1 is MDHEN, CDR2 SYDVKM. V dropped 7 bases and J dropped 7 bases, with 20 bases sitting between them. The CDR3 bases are TGTGCCAGCATGTATTATGTAGCGCGCCGAAATGAGCAGTTCTTC. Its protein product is CASMYYVARRNEQFF. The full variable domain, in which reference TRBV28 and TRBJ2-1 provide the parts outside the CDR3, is DVKVTQSSRYLVKRTGEKVFLECVQDMDHENMFWYRQDPGLGLRLIYFSYDVKMKEKGDIPEGYSVSREKKERFSLILESASTNQTSMYLCASMYYVARRNEQFFGPGTRLTVL.

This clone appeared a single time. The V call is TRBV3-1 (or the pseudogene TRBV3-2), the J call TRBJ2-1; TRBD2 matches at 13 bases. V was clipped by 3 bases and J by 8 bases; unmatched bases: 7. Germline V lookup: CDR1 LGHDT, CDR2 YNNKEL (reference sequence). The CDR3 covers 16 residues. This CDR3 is CASSHGLAGDGDEQFF. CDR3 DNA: TGTGCCAGCAGCCACGGACTAGCGGGAGATGGCGATGAGCAGTTCTTC.

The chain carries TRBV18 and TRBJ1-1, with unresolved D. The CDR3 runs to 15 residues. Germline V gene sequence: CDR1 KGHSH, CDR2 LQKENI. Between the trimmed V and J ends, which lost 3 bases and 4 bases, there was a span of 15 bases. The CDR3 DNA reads TGTGCCAGCTCACCCCCGTCTGTTGGAGGCACTGAAGCTTTCTTT. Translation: CASSPPSVGGTEAFF.

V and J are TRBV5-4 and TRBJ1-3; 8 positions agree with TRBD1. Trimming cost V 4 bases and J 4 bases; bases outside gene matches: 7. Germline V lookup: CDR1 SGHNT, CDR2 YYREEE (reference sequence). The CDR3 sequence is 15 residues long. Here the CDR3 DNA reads TGTGCCAGCAGCCAGACAGGGGTAGGGGGAAACACCATATATTTT. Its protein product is CASSQTGVGGNTIYF. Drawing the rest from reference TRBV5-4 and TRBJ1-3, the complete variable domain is ETGVTQSPTHLIKTRGQQVTLRCSSQSGHNTVSWYQQALGQGPQFIFQYYREEENGRGNFPPRFSGLQFPNYSSELNVNALELDDSALYLCASSQTGVGGNTIYFGEGSWLTVV.

CDR3 coding DNA: TGTGCCAGCAGCTTCCCGACTACAGATACGCAGTATTTT. Encoded protein: CASSFPTTDTQYF. This chain links TRBV7-2 with TRBJ2-3; D unclear. Per the germline V gene, CDR1 is SGHTA and CDR2 is FQGNSA. V was trimmed by 3 bases and J by 3 bases, leaving 7 bases between them. This CDR3 comprises 13 residues.

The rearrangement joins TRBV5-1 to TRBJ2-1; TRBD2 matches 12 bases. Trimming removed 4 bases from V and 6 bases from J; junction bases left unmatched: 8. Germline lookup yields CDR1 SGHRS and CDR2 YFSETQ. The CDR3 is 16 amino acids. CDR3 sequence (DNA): TGCGCCAGCAGCCTGGCGACTAGCGGGGGTTTCAATGAGCAGTTCTTC. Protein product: CASSLATSGGFNEQFF. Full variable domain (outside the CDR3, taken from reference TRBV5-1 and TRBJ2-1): KAGVTQTPRYLIKTRGQQVTLSCSPISGHRSVSWYQQTPGQGLQFLFEYFSETQRNKGNFPGRFSGRQFSNSRSEMNVSTLELGDSALYLCASSLATSGGFNEQFFGPGTRLTVL.

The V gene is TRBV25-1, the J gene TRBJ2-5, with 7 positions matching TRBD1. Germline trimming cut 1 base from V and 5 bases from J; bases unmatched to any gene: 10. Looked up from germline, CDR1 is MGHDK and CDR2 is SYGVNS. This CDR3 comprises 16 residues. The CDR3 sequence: CASSELKGAMTETQYF. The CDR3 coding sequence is TGTGCCAGCAGTGAATTAAAGGGGGCGATGACTGAGACCCAGTACTTC.